One and the same sample provided the 18 T cell receptor beta chains below, sequenced in a study of blood T cell repertoires in COVID-19. Here immunoSEQ multiplex PCR was the method, and the copy in TCRdb shows in-frame clones only, minus some. The sample holds some 360,000 clones, roughly 90% seen once. Material: PBMCs or T cells enriched from blood (not recorded which). These receptors were collected from a woman aged 25 to 45 who had been exposed to COVID-19.

This chain joins TRBV4-1 and TRBJ2-3; 7 nucleotides agree with TRBD2. V shed 0 bases and J 0 bases; nucleotides not matched to a gene: 6. The CDR3 totals 17 residues. Germline assignment: CDR1 MGHRA and CDR2 YSYEKL. The CDR3 DNA sequence: TGCGCCAGCAGCCAAGAACTACTAGCGTTTAGCACAGATACGCAGTATTTT. Protein sequence: CASSQELLAFSTDTQYF.

This clone was seen a few times. This chain joins TRBV27 and TRBJ1-2; the match to TRBD1 covers 7 bases. The V segment lost 3 bases and the J segment 3 bases; nucleotides outside the gene matches: 4. The CDR3 length is 14 residues. Germline assignment: CDR1 MNHEY and CDR2 SMNVEV (reference sequence). The CDR3 protein is CASSFGQEDYGYTF. The CDR3 nucleotides are TGTGCCAGCAGTTTCGGACAGGAGGACTATGGCTACACCTTC.

V gene TRBV27 combines with J gene TRBJ2-2; 11 bases match TRBD2. CDR3 length equals 17 residues. The germline V gene has CDR1 MNHEY and CDR2 SMNVEV (reference sequence). V lost 5 bases to trimming and J lost 5 bases; unmatched junction nucleotides: 10. The CDR3: CASSPIELAGATGELFF. The CDR3 bases are TGTGCCAGCAGTCCTATTGAACTAGCGGGAGCGACCGGGGAGCTGTTTTTT.

This chain connects TRBV25-1 to TRBJ2-7; 9 bases line up with TRBD1. The V and J ends lost 5 bases and 2 bases, in that order; junction bases with no gene match: 4. The CDR3 contains 14 residues. The germline gives CDR1 MGHDK, CDR2 SYGVNS. In DNA form, the CDR3 reads TGTGCCAGCAGTTTGGGACAGGGAACCTACGAGCAGTACTTC. It codes for CASSLGQGTYEQYF.

The rearrangement uses TRBV19 and TRBJ2-1, with 7 bases matching TRBD2. Germline CDR1 and CDR2: LNHDA and SQIVND (reference sequence). Trimming at V came to 4 bases and at J to 1 base, leaving 4 bases not matched to a gene. This CDR3 spans 15 amino acids. CDR3 amino acids: CASSNLADSYNEQFF. CDR3 coding DNA: TGTGCCAGTAGTAATCTAGCGGATTCCTACAATGAGCAGTTCTTC.

Concerning this clone: At the DNA level, this CDR3 is encoded by other sequences in the same sample as well. This chain connects TRBV5-6 to TRBJ2-7, with D uncertain. Germline CDR1 reads SGHDT; CDR2 reads YYEEEE. There are 11 residues in the CDR3. The V end lost 3 bases, the J end lost 3 bases, and 4 bases lay between the germline ends. In DNA form, the CDR3 reads TGTGCCAGCAGCTCCGGCTACGAGCAGTACTTC. Translating it yields CASSSGYEQYF.

The chain combines TRBV7-2 with TRBJ2-2, with 8 bases fitting TRBD2. The CDR3 contains 15 residues. V was pared by 6 bases and J by 4 bases, with 7 bases of the junction left unmatched. CDR1 is SGHTA, CDR2 FQGNSA, per germline. As DNA, the CDR3 is TGTGCCAGCAGAAGCGGGAGAGGTGGCACCGGGGAGCTGTTTTTT. Encoded protein: CASRSGRGGTGELFF.

V and J are TRBV4-1 and TRBJ2-5; maybe TRBD2 (5 bases). The germline V gene has CDR1 MGHRA and CDR2 YSYEKL. The V end was cut by 5 bases, the J end by 2 bases, with 9 bases between. This CDR3 is built from 13 residues. The CDR3 is CASSWELQETQYF. The CDR3 nucleotides are TGCGCCAGCAGCTGGGAGCTACAAGAGACCCAGTACTTC.

The chain is built from TRBV5-1 and TRBJ2-5; 12 bases fit TRBD2. The CDR3 is 16 amino acids. The junction had 1 base not matched to a gene; V was cut back by 0 bases and J by 1 base. Per the germline V gene, CDR1 is SGHRS and CDR2 is YFSETQ. The CDR3 reads CASSLGTSGVQETQYF. CDR3 DNA sequence: TGCGCCAGCAGCTTGGGGACTAGCGGGGTCCAAGAGACCCAGTACTTC.

The chain joins TRBV10-1 to TRBJ2-5; 8 bases align to TRBD1. V shed 10 bases and J 4 bases; nucleotides not matched to a gene: 14. The CDR3 contains 15 residues. Germline lookup yields CDR1 WNHNN and CDR2 SYGVQD (reference sequence). The CDR3 nucleotides read TGCGCCACCAGCCGGGACAGGACCGTGGGAGAGACCCAGTACTTC. Translating it yields CATSRDRTVGETQYF.

This chain links TRBV30 with TRBJ1-1; D might be TRBD1 (6 bases). Trimming took 4 bases from V and 7 from J, leaving 10 bases between them. CDR1 is GTSNPN and CDR2 is SVGIG in the germline V gene (reference sequence). There are 11 residues in the CDR3. The DNA for the CDR3 is TGTGCCTGGAATGGGGGCCATGAAGCTTTCTTT. Translating gives CAWNGGHEAFF.

This clone occurred once. The chain combines TRBV30 with TRBJ1-5, with TRBD1 matching over 7 bases. Germline CDR1 reads GTSNPN; CDR2 reads SVGIG (reference sequence). The length of the CDR3 is 13 residues. V lost 2 bases and J lost 7; bases outside the gene matches: 5. The CDR3 spells CAWSRQGEQPQHF. The CDR3, as DNA: TGTGCCTGGAGTCGACAGGGCGAACAGCCCCAGCATTTT.

V is TRBV5-4 and J is TRBJ2-1; maybe TRBD1 (6 bases). CDR1 and CDR2 (germline): SGHNT, YYREEE (reference sequence). The CDR3 covers 13 residues. With 4 bases removed from V and 12 bases from J, the gap between germline ends came to 17 bases. The CDR3 sequence is CASSLPTGSGQFF. CDR3 bases: TGTGCCAGCAGCCTTCCGACAGGCTCGGGGCAGTTCTTC.

This chain joins TRBV14 and TRBJ2-1; tentative D call: TRBD1 (5 bases). The CDR3 sequence is 16 residues long. CDR1 SGHDN and CDR2 FVKESK come from the germline V gene. Trimming took off 4 bases at V and 0 bases at J, with 13 bases between the two ends. The chain's CDR3 is CASSPARQSSYNEQFF. CDR3 in DNA: TGTGCCAGCAGCCCCGCCCGACAGAGCTCCTACAATGAGCAGTTCTTC.

Here the CDR3 reads CASGHGRQIRNTEAFF. The CDR3 nucleotides read TGCGCCAGCGGACACGGACGGCAGATAAGGAACACTGAAGCTTTCTTT. The chain employs TRBV10-1 and TRBJ1-1; weak D call: TRBD1 (5 bases). This CDR3 contains 16 residues. Germline CDR1 reads WNHNN; CDR2 reads SYGVQD (reference sequence). Trimming took 8 bases from V and 1 from J, leaving 20 bases between them.

The chain joins TRBV28 to TRBJ2-5, with a tentative D call TRBD2 (6 bases). Germline-derived CDR1 and CDR2 are MDHEN and SYDVKM. This CDR3 is 15 amino acids long. V was pared by 4 bases and J by 1 base, with 13 bases between. CDR3: CASSSQGLLQETQYF. As DNA, the CDR3 is TGTGCCAGCAGTTCCCAGGGACTGCTCCAAGAGACCCAGTACTTC.

This chain joins TRBV27 and TRBJ1-2; possibly TRBD1 for D (6 bases). Trimming shortened V by 0 bases and J by 7 bases, and 9 bases separated the two germline ends. Per germline, CDR1 MNHEY and CDR2 SMNVEV (reference sequence). There are 13 residues in the CDR3. The CDR3 spells CASSLSNRVGYTF. CDR3 bases: TGTGCCAGCAGTTTATCCAACAGGGTTGGCTACACCTTC.

V gene TRBV5-5 combines with J gene TRBJ1-5; D unclear. CDR3 size: 15 residues. Trimming shortened V by 4 bases and J by 1 base, and 12 bases separated the two germline ends. CDR1 is SGHKS and CDR2 is YYEKEE in the germline V gene (reference sequence). The CDR3 region is CASSAEAVSNQPQHF. CDR3 DNA sequence: TGTGCCAGCAGCGCGGAGGCAGTCAGCAATCAGCCCCAGCATTTT.